The following is a T cell receptor (beta chain) sequence with its context. Its antigen remains unidentified. Germline and junction disagree at one end, which may indicate a read error. The study co-extracted DNA and RNA from 20-30 mg of unsorted bulk tissue. Treatment of the patients' primary liver carcinoma consisted of surgical resection. These data are taken from a study of tumor-infiltrating lymphocytes in primary liver carcinoma. Study-level information: Male and female patients aged 30 to 69 years made up the cohort. Spanning 4.2 to 10 cm, the tumors were T1-T3 N0M0. Findings of the study overall: Tumor-adjacent and tumor-blood pairs shared a smaller degree of overlap than tumor region pairs.

With a constant-region primer, TCR beta cDNA was made from 500 ng of total RNA. Three nested multiplex PCR rounds of slightly modified ARM-PCR generated TCR beta libraries. Amplification in the first two PCR rounds was performed using TRBV1-TRBV30 forward primers and a C-beta reverse primer for 10 cycles each. TCRdb analysed the multiplex PCR reads with MiXCR anew, one entry per CDR3 protein. In the table there are roughly 120,000 distinct CDR3 sequences, 60% to 75% of which are singletons. This CDR3 is 14 amino acids long. The V gene's germline CDR1 is MNHNY and CDR2 SVGAGI (reference sequence). Sequences were obtained from liver tumor tissue from sampling region 3. Subset defined: tumor region T3, left-lateral pole. The genes are TRBV6-6 and TRBJ1-5, with a weak D call TRBD1 (6 bases). This sequence originates from a woman aged 60-70 years with primary liver carcinoma and hepatitis B virus infection. DNA of the CDR3: TGTGCCAGTAGTTACCAGGGGACGGGCCAGCCCCAGCATTTT. As protein: CASSYQGTGQPQHF.